The source of this TCR beta chain is a study of T cell responses to AZD1222 COVID-19 vaccine. Findings of the study overall: The breadth and depth of Spike-specific TCRs increased once two AZD1222 doses had been given. The number of AZD1222 recipients seropositive at baseline was only five to seven.

Details on this clone: The antigen remains unidentified.

The table came from immunoSEQ multiplex PCR; TCRdb's copy has only in-frame clones and leaves some out. The sample lists about 120,000 clones, around 87% occurring once. V was shortened by 6 bases and J by 4 bases, with 12 bases between the two germline ends. The CDR3 runs 13 residues. Here the sequenced sample was peripheral blood, taken on day 0 of AZD1222 vaccination. V and J are TRBV12-3 or TRBV12-4 and TRBJ1-1, with D unresolved. The clonotype comes from an adult in good health. The CDR3 DNA is TGTGCCAGCAGACTACCGGGAGGCACTGAAGCTTTCTTT. Its protein is CASRLPGGTEAFF.